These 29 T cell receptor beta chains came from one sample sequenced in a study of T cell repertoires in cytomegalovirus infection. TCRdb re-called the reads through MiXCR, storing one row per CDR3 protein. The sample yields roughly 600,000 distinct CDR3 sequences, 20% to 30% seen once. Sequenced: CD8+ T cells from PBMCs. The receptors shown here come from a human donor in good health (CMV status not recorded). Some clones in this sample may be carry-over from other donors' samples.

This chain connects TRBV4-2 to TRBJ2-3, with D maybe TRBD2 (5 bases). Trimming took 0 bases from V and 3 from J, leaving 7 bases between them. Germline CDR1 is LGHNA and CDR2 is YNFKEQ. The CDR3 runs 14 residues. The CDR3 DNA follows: TGTGCCAGCAGCCAAGATGAGGGTACAGATACGCAGTATTTT. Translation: CASSQDEGTDTQYF.

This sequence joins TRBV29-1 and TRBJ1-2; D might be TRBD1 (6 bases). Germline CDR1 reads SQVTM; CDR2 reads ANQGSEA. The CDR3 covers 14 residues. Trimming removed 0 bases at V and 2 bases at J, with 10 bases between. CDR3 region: CSVEDLTGNYGYTF. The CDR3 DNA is TGCAGCGTTGAAGATCTTACAGGGAACTATGGCTACACCTTC.

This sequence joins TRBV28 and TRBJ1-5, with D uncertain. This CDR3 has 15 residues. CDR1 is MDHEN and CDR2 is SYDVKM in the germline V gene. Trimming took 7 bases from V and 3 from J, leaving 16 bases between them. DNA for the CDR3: TGTGCCAGCAAGGCAGGCAGAGGGCTCAATCAGCCCCAGCATTTT. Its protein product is CASKAGRGLNQPQHF.

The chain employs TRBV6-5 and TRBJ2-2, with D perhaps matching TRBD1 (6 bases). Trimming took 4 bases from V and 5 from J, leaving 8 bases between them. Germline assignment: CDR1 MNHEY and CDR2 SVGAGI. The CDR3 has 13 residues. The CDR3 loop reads CASSSGQTGELFF. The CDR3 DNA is TGTGCCAGCAGTTCCGGACAGACCGGGGAGCTGTTTTTT.

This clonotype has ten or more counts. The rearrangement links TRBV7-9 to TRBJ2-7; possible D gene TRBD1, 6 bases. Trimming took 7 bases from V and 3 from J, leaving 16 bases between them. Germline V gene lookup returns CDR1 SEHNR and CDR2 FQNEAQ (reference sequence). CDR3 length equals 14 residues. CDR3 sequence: CASTSPGQHYEQYF. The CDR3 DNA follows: TGTGCCAGCACCTCACCGGGACAACACTACGAGCAGTACTTC. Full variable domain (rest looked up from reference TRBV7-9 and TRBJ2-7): DTGVSQNPRHKITKRGQNVTFRCDPISEHNRLYWYRQTLGQGPEFLTYFQNEAQLEKSRLLSDRFSAERPKGSFSTLEIQRTEQGDSAMYLCASTSPGQHYEQYFGPGTRLTVT.

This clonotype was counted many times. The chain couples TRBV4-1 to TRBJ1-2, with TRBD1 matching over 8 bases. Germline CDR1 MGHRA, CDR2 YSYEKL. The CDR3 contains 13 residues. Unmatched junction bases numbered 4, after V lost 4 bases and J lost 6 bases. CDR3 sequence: CASSPQQGDGYTF. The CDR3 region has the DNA TGCGCCAGCAGCCCCCAACAGGGGGATGGCTACACCTTC.

CDR3 in amino acids: CASSQEGVLYSPLHF. In nucleotides, the CDR3 is TGTGCCAGCAGCCAAGAGGGAGTTTTGTATTCACCCCTCCACTTT. V is TRBV4-2 and J is TRBJ1-6; D not certain. Germline V lookup: CDR1 LGHNA, CDR2 YNFKEQ. The CDR3 loop spans 15 amino acids. The ends were cut back, 0 bases at V and 8 bases at J, with 11 bases in the middle.

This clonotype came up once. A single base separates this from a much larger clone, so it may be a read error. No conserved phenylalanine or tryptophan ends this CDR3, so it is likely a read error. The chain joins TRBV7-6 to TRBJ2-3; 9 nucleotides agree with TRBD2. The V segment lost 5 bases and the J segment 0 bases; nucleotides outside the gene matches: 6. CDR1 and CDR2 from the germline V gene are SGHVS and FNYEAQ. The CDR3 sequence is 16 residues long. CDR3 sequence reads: CASSDPLAGSTDTQYS. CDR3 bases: TGTGCCAGCAGCGACCCCCTAGCGGGGAGCACAGATACGCAGTATTCT.

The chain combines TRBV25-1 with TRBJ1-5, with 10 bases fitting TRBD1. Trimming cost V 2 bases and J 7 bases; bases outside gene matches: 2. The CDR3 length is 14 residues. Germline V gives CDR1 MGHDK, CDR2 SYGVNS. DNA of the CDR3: TGTGCCAGCAGTGAACCGGGACAGGGGCAGCCCCAGCATTTT. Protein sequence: CASSEPGQGQPQHF.

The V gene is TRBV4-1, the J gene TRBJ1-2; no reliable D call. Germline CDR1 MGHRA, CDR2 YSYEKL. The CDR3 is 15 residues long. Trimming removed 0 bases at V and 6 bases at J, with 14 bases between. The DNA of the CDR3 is TGCGCCAGCAGCCAAGAGAGAGGTAGTGATGATGGCTACACCTTC. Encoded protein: CASSQERGSDDGYTF.

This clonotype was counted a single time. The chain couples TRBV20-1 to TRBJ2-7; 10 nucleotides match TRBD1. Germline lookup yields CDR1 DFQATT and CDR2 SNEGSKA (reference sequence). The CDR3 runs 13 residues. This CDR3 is CSGGTGVLYEQYV. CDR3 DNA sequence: TGCAGCGGGGGGACAGGGGTCCTCTACGAGCAGTACGTC.

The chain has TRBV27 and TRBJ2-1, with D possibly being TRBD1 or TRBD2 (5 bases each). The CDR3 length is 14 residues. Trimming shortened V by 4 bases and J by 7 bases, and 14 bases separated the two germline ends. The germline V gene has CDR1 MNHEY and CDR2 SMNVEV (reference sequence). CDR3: CASSSWDRTNEQFF. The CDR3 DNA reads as TGTGCCAGCAGTTCCTGGGACCGTACTAATGAGCAGTTCTTC.

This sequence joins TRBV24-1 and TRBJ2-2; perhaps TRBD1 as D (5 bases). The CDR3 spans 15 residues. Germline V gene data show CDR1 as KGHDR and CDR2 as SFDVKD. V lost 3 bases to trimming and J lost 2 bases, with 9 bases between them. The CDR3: CATSDGAENTGELFF. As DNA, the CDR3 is TGTGCCACCAGTGATGGGGCTGAAAACACCGGGGAGCTGTTTTTT.

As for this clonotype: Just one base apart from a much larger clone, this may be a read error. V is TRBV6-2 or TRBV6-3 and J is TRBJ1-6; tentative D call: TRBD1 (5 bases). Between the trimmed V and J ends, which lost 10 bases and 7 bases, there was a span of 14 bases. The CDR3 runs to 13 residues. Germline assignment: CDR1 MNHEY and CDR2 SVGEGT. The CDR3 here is CANRGTSNSPLHF. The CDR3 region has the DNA TGTGCCAACAGAGGGACCTCCAATTCACCCCTCCACTTT.

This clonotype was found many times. This chain's CDR3 is CASRQRVEQFF. CDR3 sequence (DNA): TGTGCCAGCAGACAGAGGGTGGAGCAGTTCTTC. The chain is built from TRBV7-2 and TRBJ2-1; possibly TRBD2 for D (5 bases). V lost 6 bases, J lost 10 bases, and 10 bases lay in between. The germline CDR1 and CDR2 sequences are SGHTA and FQGNSA. The CDR3 is 11 amino acids.

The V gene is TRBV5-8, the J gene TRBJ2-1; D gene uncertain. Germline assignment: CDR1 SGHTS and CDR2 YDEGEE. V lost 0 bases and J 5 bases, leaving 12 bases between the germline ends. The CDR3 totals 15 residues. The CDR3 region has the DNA TGTGCCAGCAGCTTGGATACTGAGTTCAACAATGAGCAGTTCTTC. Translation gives CASSLDTEFNNEQFF.

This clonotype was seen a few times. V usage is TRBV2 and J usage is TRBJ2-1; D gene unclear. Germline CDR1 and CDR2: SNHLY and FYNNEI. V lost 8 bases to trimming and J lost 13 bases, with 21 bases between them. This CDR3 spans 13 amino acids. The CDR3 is CASQEILFQFQFF. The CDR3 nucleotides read TGTGCCAGCCAAGAGATTTTATTTCAGTTCCAGTTCTTC.

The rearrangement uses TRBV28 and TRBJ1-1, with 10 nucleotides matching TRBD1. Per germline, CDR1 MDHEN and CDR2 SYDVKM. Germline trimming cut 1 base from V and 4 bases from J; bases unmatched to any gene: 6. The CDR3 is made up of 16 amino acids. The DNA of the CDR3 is TGTGCCAGCAGTTTATATGGGGGACAGGGGAGCACTGAAGCTTTCTTT. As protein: CASSLYGGQGSTEAFF.

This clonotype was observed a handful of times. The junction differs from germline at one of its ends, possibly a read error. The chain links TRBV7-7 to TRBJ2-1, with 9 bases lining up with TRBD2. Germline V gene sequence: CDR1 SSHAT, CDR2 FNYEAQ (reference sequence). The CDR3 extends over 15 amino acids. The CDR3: CASSWTAGGSDEQFF. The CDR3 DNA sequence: TGTGCTAGCAGCTGGACAGCGGGGGGCTCGGATGAGCAGTTCTTC.

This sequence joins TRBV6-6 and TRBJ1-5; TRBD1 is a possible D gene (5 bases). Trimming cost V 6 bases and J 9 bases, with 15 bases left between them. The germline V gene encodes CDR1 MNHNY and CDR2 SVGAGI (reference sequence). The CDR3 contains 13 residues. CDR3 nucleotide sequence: TGTGCCAGCAGCCGCTGGGGGGAGCGGCCCCAGCATTTT. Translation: CASSRWGERPQHF.

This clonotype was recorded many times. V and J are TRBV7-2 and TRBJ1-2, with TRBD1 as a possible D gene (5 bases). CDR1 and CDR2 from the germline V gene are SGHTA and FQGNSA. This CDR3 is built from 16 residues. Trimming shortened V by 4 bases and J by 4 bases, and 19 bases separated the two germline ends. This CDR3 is CASSSTTTVRGYGYTF. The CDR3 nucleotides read TGTGCCAGCAGCTCTACTACGACAGTTAGGGGCTATGGCTACACCTTC.

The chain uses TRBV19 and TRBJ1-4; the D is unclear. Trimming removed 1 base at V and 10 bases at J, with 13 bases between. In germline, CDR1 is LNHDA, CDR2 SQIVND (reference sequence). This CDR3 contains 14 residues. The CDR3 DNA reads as TGTGCCAGTAGTATAGGGTCAAATGGTGGAAAACTGTTTTTT. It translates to CASSIGSNGGKLFF.

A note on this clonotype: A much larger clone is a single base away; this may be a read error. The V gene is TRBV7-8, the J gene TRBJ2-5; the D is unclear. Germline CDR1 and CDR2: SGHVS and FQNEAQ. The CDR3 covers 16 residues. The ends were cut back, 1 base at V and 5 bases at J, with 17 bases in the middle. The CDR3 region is CASSLGVLLPSETQYF. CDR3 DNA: TGTGCCAGCAGCTTAGGAGTCTTGCTACCGAGTGAGACCCAGTACTTC.

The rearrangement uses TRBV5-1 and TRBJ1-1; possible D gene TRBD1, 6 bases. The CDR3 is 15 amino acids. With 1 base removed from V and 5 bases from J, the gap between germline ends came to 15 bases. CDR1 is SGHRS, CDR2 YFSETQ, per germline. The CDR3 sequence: CASSLLGGGGTEAFF. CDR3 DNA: TGCGCCAGCAGCTTGCTAGGCGGAGGGGGGACTGAAGCTTTCTTT.

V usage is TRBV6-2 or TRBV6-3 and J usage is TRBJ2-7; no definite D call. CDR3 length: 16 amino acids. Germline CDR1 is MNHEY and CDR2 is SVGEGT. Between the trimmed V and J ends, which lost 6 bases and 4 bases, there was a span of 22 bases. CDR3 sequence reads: CASSLLNRDGSYEQYF. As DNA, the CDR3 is TGTGCCAGCAGCCTACTCAACAGAGACGGGTCGTACGAGCAGTACTTC.

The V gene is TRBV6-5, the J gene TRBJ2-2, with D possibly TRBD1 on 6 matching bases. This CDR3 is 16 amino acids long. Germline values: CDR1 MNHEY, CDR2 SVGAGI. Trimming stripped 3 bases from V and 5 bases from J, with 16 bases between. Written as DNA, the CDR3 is TGTGCCAGCAGTTATGTGGGGGCGCTTGGGACCGGGGAGCTGTTTTTT. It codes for CASSYVGALGTGELFF.

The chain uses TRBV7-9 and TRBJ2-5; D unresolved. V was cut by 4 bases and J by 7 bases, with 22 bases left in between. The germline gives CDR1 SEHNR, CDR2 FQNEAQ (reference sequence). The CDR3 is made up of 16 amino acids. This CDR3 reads CASSSSETNDPWTQYF. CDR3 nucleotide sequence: TGTGCCAGCAGCTCTTCAGAAACCAACGACCCCTGGACCCAGTACTTC.

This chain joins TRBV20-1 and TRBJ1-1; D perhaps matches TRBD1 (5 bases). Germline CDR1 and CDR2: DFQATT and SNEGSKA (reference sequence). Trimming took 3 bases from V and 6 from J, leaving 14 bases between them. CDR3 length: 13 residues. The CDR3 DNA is TGCAGTGCTAGTAAACATCAGGGCTCTGAAGCTTTCTTT. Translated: CSASKHQGSEAFF.

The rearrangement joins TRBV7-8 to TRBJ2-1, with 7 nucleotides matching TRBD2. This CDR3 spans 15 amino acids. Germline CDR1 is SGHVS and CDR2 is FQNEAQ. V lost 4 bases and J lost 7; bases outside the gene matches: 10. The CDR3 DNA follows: TGTGCCAGCAGCTCCAGGGAGCGGGGAGTTAATGAGCAGTTCTTC. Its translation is CASSSRERGVNEQFF.